This T cell receptor (beta chain) was sequenced in a study of T cells in Graves' hyperthyroidism and ophthalmopathy. This clonotype was counted at least ten times. Trimming pared 5 bases from V and 7 bases from J, leaving 16 bases between. CDR3 size: 13 residues. Germline lookup yields CDR1 SGHRS and CDR2 YFSETQ. Amplified regions were TCR beta CDR3 sequences from RNA transcripts. RT-PCR in the first round (using the HTBI primer set) targeted the TCR CDR3. MiXCR was run by TCRdb on the multiplex PCR reads, yielding one entry per CDR3 protein. The repertoire holds some 560,000 distinct CDR3 sequences, with around 15% as singletons.

The TCR sequence derives from a woman aged 40 to 55 with Graves' hyperthyroidism. Sequenced sample: blood. The chain links TRBV5-1 to TRBJ2-7; D remains ambiguous. CDR3 nucleotide sequence: TGCGCCAGCAGGCTACCCACCCAGAGGGAGCAGTACTTC. Translation: CASRLPTQREQYF.